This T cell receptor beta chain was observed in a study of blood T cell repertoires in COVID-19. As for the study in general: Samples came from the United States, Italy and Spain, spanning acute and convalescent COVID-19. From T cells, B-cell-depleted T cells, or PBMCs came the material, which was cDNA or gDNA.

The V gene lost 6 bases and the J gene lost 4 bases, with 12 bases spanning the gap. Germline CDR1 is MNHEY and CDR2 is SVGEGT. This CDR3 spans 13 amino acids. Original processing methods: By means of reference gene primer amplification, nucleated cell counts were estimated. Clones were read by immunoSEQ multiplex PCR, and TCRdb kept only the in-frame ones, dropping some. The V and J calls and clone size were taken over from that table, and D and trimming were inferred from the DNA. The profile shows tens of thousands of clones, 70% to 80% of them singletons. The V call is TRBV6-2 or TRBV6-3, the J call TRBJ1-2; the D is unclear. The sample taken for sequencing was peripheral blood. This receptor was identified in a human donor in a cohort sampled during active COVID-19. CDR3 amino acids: CASSLGEGYGYTF. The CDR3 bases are TGTGCCAGCAGCCTCGGAGAGGGCTATGGCTACACCTTC.